This T cell receptor beta chain was identified during a study of T cell responses to AZD1222 COVID-19 vaccine. CDR1 SSHAT and CDR2 FNYEAQ come from the germline V gene (reference sequence). CDR3 size: 17 residues. Study observations and caveats: Nearly half of spike-specific TCRs reportedly go after variant regions that carry no mutations. Donor demographics were predominantly white British with a female majority; clonal diversity may be underestimated. Only a handful of AZD1222 recipients, more than five in all, had baseline seropositivity. Spike-wide vaccine-associated CD4 TCRs dominated at 160-218 and 743-854.

About this clone itself: Its antigen is unknown. Sequence at one end of the junction differs from germline and may be a read error.

Profiling relied on immunoSEQ multiplex PCR, and the TCRdb table lists in-frame clones only, not all of them. The sample lists around 140,000 clones; around 85% were seen once. This chain joins TRBV7-7 and TRBJ2-5, with 9 bases lining up with TRBD2. The clonotype comes from an adult in good health. The source was peripheral blood, collected on day 0 of AZD1222 vaccination. The CDR3 here is CASSLDSGGTLQETQYF. As DNA, the CDR3 is TGTGCTAGCAGCTTAGATAGCGGGGGAACCCTTCAAGAGACCCAGTACTTC. The variable domain in full, with the rest retrieved from reference TRBV7-7 and TRBJ2-5, is GAGVSQSPRYKVTKRGQDVTLRCDPISSHATLYWYQQALGQGPEFLTYFNYEAQPDKSGLPSDRFSAERPEGSISTLTIQRTEQRDSAMYRCASSLDSGGTLQETQYFGPGTRLLVL.